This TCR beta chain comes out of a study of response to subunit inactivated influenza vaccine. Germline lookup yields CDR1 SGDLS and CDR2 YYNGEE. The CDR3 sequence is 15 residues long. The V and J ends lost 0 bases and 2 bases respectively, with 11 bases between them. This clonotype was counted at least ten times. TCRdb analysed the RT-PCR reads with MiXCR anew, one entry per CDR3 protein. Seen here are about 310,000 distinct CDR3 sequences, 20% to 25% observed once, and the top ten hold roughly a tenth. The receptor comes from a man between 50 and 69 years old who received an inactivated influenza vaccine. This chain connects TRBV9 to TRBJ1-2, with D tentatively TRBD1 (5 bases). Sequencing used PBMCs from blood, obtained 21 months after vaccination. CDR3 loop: CASSVGGNWNYGYTF. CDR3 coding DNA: TGTGCCAGCAGCGTAGGGGGCAATTGGAACTATGGCTACACCTTC.